The sequence of this T cell receptor (beta chain) was determined in a study of response to subunit inactivated influenza vaccine (dated by TCRdb to 2017 to 2018). Looking at the study overall: The study used deep quantitative T cell receptor repertoire profiling to track responses to a trivalent subunit inactivated influenza vaccine. Broad study findings and their caveats: The authors proposed that each seasonal influenza vaccination may bring in only a limited number of new T cells.

This clonotype was seen only a few times. Its binding antigen is unknown. No much larger clone exists at a distance of one base, and base qualities are not known. The library was generated by RT-PCR. The sequencer listed for this sample is Illumina HiSeq 2500. The public reads were reprocessed in TCRdb via fastp at Q25 and MiXCR, keeping in-frame beta chains. Merged by CDR3 protein, the rows form single entries marked with the most common genes and DNA. The sample contains about 500,000 distinct CDR3 sequences, approximately 16% of them found a single time. Of the sample, 2.5% to 3.5% falls within the top ten clones. V is trimmed back by 4 bases and J by 1 base, and the junction contains 10 bases that no gene match accounts for. The CDR1 and CDR2 encoded by the germline V gene (reference sequence) are LGHDT and YNNKEL. Inclusive of the bounding cysteine and phenylalanine, the CDR3 is 16 residues long. Only the CDR3 region is kept as DNA, spanning 48 bases read in frame from base 1.

Recombination connected TRBV3-1 to TRBJ2-7; 7 of the junction bases match TRBD2. The sample was CD4+ T cells sorted from PBMCs, taken around 25 months after vaccination. This sequence originates from a man between 50 and 75 years old who received an inactivated influenza vaccine. Donor details come from another sample of the same person, matched by shared clones. The CDR3 has the sequence CASSRGRVVDSYEQYF. In nucleotide form, the sequence is TGTGCCAGCAGCCGGGGGAGGGTCGTCGATTCCTACGAGCAGTACTTC.